The 12 T cell receptor beta chains presented below share a single source sample, sequenced in a study of graft-versus-host responses after intestinal transplantation (dated by TCRdb to about 2021). The library relied on the immunoSEQ multiplex PCR assay. TCRdb took over this immuneACCESS table, retaining in-frame rearrangements with V and J assigned. Such tables are incomplete; in checked studies, under half of the missing clones stem from an unresolved V gene, and the remainder is unexplained. The sample has more than 85,000 clones on record, approximately 94% of them singletons. The top ten clones comprise 2% to 2.5% of the sample. These receptors lack a known antigen. The sample's time point label, decoded: cells obtained before transplantation from donor or recipient. Sequences were derived from unstimulated CD8+ T cells sorted from spleen or lymph node cells, sampled before intestinal transplant. These receptors all stem from a human donor who received an intestinal transplant.

The chain has TRBV5-1 and TRBJ2-7, with TRBD2 as a possible D gene (5 bases). This CDR3 is 14 amino acids long. Per the germline V gene, CDR1 is SGHRS and CDR2 is YFSETQ. With 0 bases removed from V and 4 bases from J, the gap between germline ends came to 11 bases. The CDR3 sequence: CASSLGPAAYEQYF. The CDR3 DNA reads TGCGCCAGCAGCTTGGGGCCAGCGGCTTACGAGCAGTACTTC.

In the case of this clone: Sequence at one end of the junction differs from germline and may be a read error. CDR3 amino acids: CASSTWAPYNGQFF. The CDR3 nucleotides are TGTGCCAGTAGTACCTGGGCCCCCTACAATGGGCAGTTCTTC. The chain joins TRBV19 to TRBJ2-1; D remains ambiguous. In germline, CDR1 is LNHDA, CDR2 SQIVND (reference sequence). The CDR3 consists of 14 residues. The complete variable domain, with remaining parts taken from reference TRBV19 and TRBJ2-1, reads DGGITQSPKYLFRKEGQNVTLSCEQNLNHDAMYWYRQDPGQGLRLIYYSQIVNDFQKGDIAEGYSVSREKKESFPLTVTSAQKNPTAFYLCASSTWAPYNGQFFGPGTRLTVL.

This rearrangement joins TRBV19 to TRBJ2-3; a weak D match, TRBD1 (6 bases). The germline V gene encodes CDR1 LNHDA and CDR2 SQIVND (reference sequence). The CDR3 loop spans 15 amino acids. Trimming left V 0 bases short and J 2 bases short, with 9 bases between. The CDR3 DNA is TGTGCCAGTAGTATAGAGCACAGGGCCACAGATACGCAGTATTTT. Protein sequence: CASSIEHRATDTQYF. Based on the CDR3 plus reference TRBV19 and TRBJ2-3, the full variable domain is DGGITQSPKYLFRKEGQNVTLSCEQNLNHDAMYWYRQDPGQGLRLIYYSQIVNDFQKGDIAEGYSVSREKKESFPLTVTSAQKNPTAFYLCASSIEHRATDTQYFGPGTRLTVL.

The genes are TRBV2 and TRBJ2-3; 8 bases match TRBD1. The junction had 12 bases not matched to a gene; V was cut back by 3 bases and J by 1 base. CDR3 length equals 18 residues. Germline-derived CDR1 and CDR2 are SNHLY and FYNNEI. This chain's CDR3 is CASSEAPGRGRGTDTQYF. In DNA, the CDR3 is TGTGCCAGCAGTGAGGCCCCGGGCAGGGGGCGAGGCACAGATACGCAGTATTTT. Together with reference TRBV2 and TRBJ2-3, the CDR3 gives the full variable domain: EPEVTQTPSHQVTQMGQEVILRCVPISNHLYFYWYRQILGQKVEFLVSFYNNEISEKSEIFDDQFSVERPDGSNFTLKIRSTKLEDSAMYFCASSEAPGRGRGTDTQYFGPGTRLTVL.

The chain uses TRBV29-1 and TRBJ2-5; 16 positions match TRBD2. The CDR3 consists of 15 residues. Trimming took 3 bases from V and 5 from J; bases not matched to a gene: 3. The germline V gene encodes CDR1 SQVTM and CDR2 ANQGSEA. CDR3 nucleotide sequence: TGCAGCGTTGAGGGACTAGCGGGGGGGCGGGAGACCCAGTACTTC. Translating it yields CSVEGLAGGRETQYF.

The J gene is TRBJ2-1, the V gene TRBV21-1; the D call of TRBD2 is as the table states it, not checked on the DNA. TRBV21-1 is termed a pseudogene. This CDR3 region has 14 residues. The chain's CDR3 is CASSKVGRWNEQFF. CDR3 in DNA: TGTGCCAGCAGCAAAGTAGGGAGATGGAATGAGCAGTTCTTC.

This chain uses TRBV7-9 with TRBJ1-1; D is uncertain. The germline V and J ends were trimmed by 6 bases and 3 bases, with 11 bases remaining between them. The germline V gene encodes CDR1 SEHNR and CDR2 FQNEAQ (reference sequence). This CDR3 has 13 residues. As DNA, the CDR3 is TGTGCCAGCAGGAACCAAGAGGACACTGAAGCTTTCTTT. Its translation: CASRNQEDTEAFF. Looking up the rest from reference TRBV7-9 and TRBJ1-1 gives the full variable domain: DTGVSQNPRHKITKRGQNVTFRCDPISEHNRLYWYRQTLGQGPEFLTYFQNEAQLEKSRLLSDRFSAERPKGSFSTLEIQRTEQGDSAMYLCASRNQEDTEAFFGQGTRLTVV.

The V gene is TRBV7-9, the J gene TRBJ2-3; the match to TRBD2 covers 9 bases. Germline trimming cut 1 base from V and 1 base from J; bases unmatched to any gene: 12. This CDR3 is built from 19 residues. Germline-derived CDR1 and CDR2 are SEHNR and FQNEAQ (reference sequence). CDR3 loop: CASSLVFRLAGFGTDTQYF. For the CDR3, the DNA is TGTGCCAGCAGCTTAGTGTTTCGGCTAGCGGGATTCGGCACAGATACGCAGTATTTT. Filled out from reference TRBV7-9 and TRBJ2-3, the complete variable domain reads DTGVSQNPRHKITKRGQNVTFRCDPISEHNRLYWYRQTLGQGPEFLTYFQNEAQLEKSRLLSDRFSAERPKGSFSTLEIQRTEQGDSAMYLCASSLVFRLAGFGTDTQYFGPGTRLTVL.

The chain is built from TRBV5-4 and TRBJ1-3; tentative D call: TRBD1 (6 bases). Germline values: CDR1 SGHNT, CDR2 YYREEE (reference sequence). There are 16 residues in the CDR3. Trimming pared 1 base from V and 0 bases from J, leaving 11 bases between. DNA for the CDR3: TGTGCCAGCAGCTTGTGGAGACAGGACTCTGGAAACACCATATATTTT. It specifies CASSLWRQDSGNTIYF. Full variable domain (remainder filled in from reference TRBV5-4 and TRBJ1-3): ETGVTQSPTHLIKTRGQQVTLRCSSQSGHNTVSWYQQALGQGPQFIFQYYREEENGRGNFPPRFSGLQFPNYSSELNVNALELDDSALYLCASSLWRQDSGNTIYFGEGSWLTVV.

The chain employs TRBV27 and TRBJ1-1; TRBD1 might be the D (5 bases). V was clipped by 5 bases and J by 5 bases, with 12 bases between them. CDR1 is MNHEY, CDR2 SMNVEV, per germline (reference sequence). The CDR3 runs to 13 residues. CDR3 coding DNA: TGTGCCAGCAGTCTAGGGACTGGGACTGAAGCTTTCTTT. Its protein is CASSLGTGTEAFF.

In its sample, this clone was seen once. This CDR3 is CASSETGQFVNTEAFF. CDR3 in DNA: TGTGCCAGCAGTGAAACGGGACAGTTCGTAAACACTGAAGCTTTCTTT. The chain has TRBV2 and TRBJ1-1, with 7 bases lining up with TRBD1. Germline V gene lookup returns CDR1 SNHLY and CDR2 FYNNEI. V was pared by 2 bases and J by 2 bases, with 8 bases of the junction left unmatched. This CDR3 is 16 amino acids long. The full variable domain, its missing parts supplied by reference TRBV2 and TRBJ1-1, is EPEVTQTPSHQVTQMGQEVILRCVPISNHLYFYWYRQILGQKVEFLVSFYNNEISEKSEIFDDQFSVERPDGSNFTLKIRSTKLEDSAMYFCASSETGQFVNTEAFFGQGTRLTVV.

The rearrangement links TRBV29-1 to TRBJ2-1; 9 bases are shared with TRBD1. Trimming cost V 5 bases and J 4 bases; bases outside gene matches: 3. CDR3 length: 13 amino acids. Germline V gene sequence: CDR1 SQVTM, CDR2 ANQGSEA. CDR3 loop: CSVRTGDYNEQFF. The CDR3 DNA sequence: TGCAGCGTTCGGACAGGGGATTACAATGAGCAGTTCTTC.